A selection of T cell receptor beta chains follows, all from one sample in a study of a mutant IDH1 vaccine in newly diagnosed glioma. Their cognate antigens are unknown. Using immunoSEQ multiplex PCR, the repertoire was profiled, and TCRdb retains in-frame clones only, with some absent. Of 60,000 or so clones listed, around 82% are singletons. This material consisted of PBMCs, taken from a glioma patient whose treatment included an IDH1 peptide vaccine. These receptor sequences come from a woman younger than 30 with glioma. Some clones in this sample may be carry-over from other donors' samples. Both conserved end residues are part of each CDR3. Fields, in order: clone size, D gene, V gene, J gene, CDR3 DNA, CDR3 protein. The D gene is left open where the match is weak. Clone size is stated in some rows and not others, as once, few, many or a class when expanded.

size: .
D: .
V: TRBV4-1
J: TRBJ2-1
DNA: TGTGCCAGCAGCCGAGAGGCCGGGAGTTACAATGAGCAGTTCTTC
CDR3: CASSREAGSYNEQFF

size: .
D: .
V: TRBV4-1
J: TRBJ2-5
DNA: TGCGCCAGCAGCCTCATAGCGGAAGAGACCCAGTACTTC
CDR3: CASSLIAEETQYF

size: .
D: .
V: TRBV6-1
J: TRBJ1-2
DNA: TGTGCCAGCAGCCCAGGGAACTATGGCTACACCTTC
CDR3: CASSPGNYGYTF

size: .
D: .
V: TRBV5-6
J: TRBJ1-5
DNA: TGTGCCAGCAGCTTGGCCGGGGGGCGATCGCCCCAGCATTTT
CDR3: CASSLAGGRSPQHF

size: .
D: .
V: TRBV6-5
J: TRBJ1-2
DNA: TGTGCCAGCAGCCGGAGTGGGCCAGGGTCTGGCTACACCTTC
CDR3: CASSRSGPGSGYTF

size: .
D: .
V: TRBV19
J: TRBJ2-2
DNA: TGTGCCAGTAGTATACTTAACACCGGGGAGCTGTTTTTT
CDR3: CASSILNTGELFF

size: .
D: .
V: TRBV14
J: TRBJ1-1
DNA: TGTGCCAGCAGCCAGAGGCCCGAAGCTTTCTTT
CDR3: CASSQRPEAFF

size: .
D: .
V: TRBV5-1
J: TRBJ1-1
DNA: TGCGCCAGCAGCTTGGAAGAGCCGGGTCGTACTGAAGCTTTCTTT
CDR3: CASSLEEPGRTEAFF

size: once
D: .
V: TRBV19
J: TRBJ1-1
DNA: TGTGCCAGTAGTATAGGCGTAATGGACAGACCGGGGGCTGAAGCTTTCTTT
CDR3: CASSIGVMDRPGAEAFF

size: few
D: .
V: TRBV18
J: TRBJ1-1
DNA: TGTGCCAGCTCACCAGATTTGGGCAGTCCCGAAGCTTTCTTT
CDR3: CASSPDLGSPEAFF

size: .
D: .
V: TRBV7-8
J: TRBJ2-3
DNA: TGTGCCAGCAGCCTTTACAGGTCTGGGAGCACAGATACGCAGTATTTT
CDR3: CASSLYRSGSTDTQYF

size: .
D: .
V: TRBV30
J: TRBJ1-1
DNA: TGTGCCTGGAGTGTAGGGTACAGGGAGCACGGTGAAGCTTTCTTT
CDR3: CAWSVGYREHGEAFF

size: .
D: TRBD1
V: TRBV19
J: TRBJ1-4
DNA: TGTGCCAGTAGTGCCCCGGGACAGTTTAATGAAAAACTGTTTTTT
CDR3: CASSAPGQFNEKLFF

size: .
D: TRBD2
V: TRBV7-2
J: TRBJ2-1
DNA: TGTGCCAGCAGCTTGGAACTAGCGGGAGGACACAATGAGCAGTTCTTC
CDR3: CASSLELAGGHNEQFF

size: .
D: TRBD1
V: TRBV4-1
J: TRBJ2-1
DNA: TGCGCCAGCAGCCCACCCTCGGGACAGCGTAATGAGCAGTTCTTC
CDR3: CASSPPSGQRNEQFF

size: .
D: TRBD1
V: TRBV2
J: TRBJ2-2
DNA: TGTGCCAGCAGCGGGACAGGGCTAACCGGGGAGCTGTTTTTT
CDR3: CASSGTGLTGELFF

size: .
D: .
V: TRBV30
J: TRBJ2-5
DNA: TGTGCCTGGAGTTCTACTAGAGTGGAGACCCAGTACTTC
CDR3: CAWSSTRVETQYF

size: once
D: TRBD1
V: TRBV29-1
J: TRBJ1-2
DNA: TGCAGCGTTCGAAACAGGGGCGAGGATGGCTACACCTTC
CDR3: CSVRNRGEDGYTF

size: once
D: .
V: TRBV15
J: TRBJ2-2
DNA: TGTGCCACCAGGAGGGACACCGGGGAGCTGTTTTTT
CDR3: CATRRDTGELFF

size: few
D: .
V: TRBV30
J: TRBJ2-3
DNA: TGTGCCTGGCAAAGAGGTGGCGCCTCCACAGATACGCAGTATTTT
CDR3: CAWQRGGASTDTQYF

size: .
D: TRBD1
V: TRBV7-8
J: TRBJ2-7
DNA: TGTGCCAGCAGGTCCCGACAGGGACACTACGAGCAGTACTTC
CDR3: CASRSRQGHYEQYF

size: .
D: .
V: TRBV30
J: TRBJ1-1
DNA: TGTGCCTGGAGTCCCTTGGGAGAAGCTTTCTTT
CDR3: CAWSPLGEAFF

size: .
D: .
V: TRBV18
J: TRBJ1-4
DNA: TGTGCCAGCTCACCACTTGAGGGGTCGGAACTGTTTTTT
CDR3: CASSPLEGSELFF

size: .
D: .
V: TRBV4-1
J: TRBJ2-1
DNA: TGCGCCAGCAGCCCGACCGACGCTTACAATGAGCAGTTCTTC
CDR3: CASSPTDAYNEQFF

size: .
D: .
V: TRBV5-6
J: TRBJ1-2
DNA: TGTGCCAGCAGCTCTCCGGGTCTATCTGGCTACACCTTC
CDR3: CASSSPGLSGYTF

size: .
D: .
V: TRBV7-9
J: TRBJ2-7
DNA: TGTGCCAGCAGCTTAGTTCCGGGGAGCCACTACGAGCAGTACTTC
CDR3: CASSLVPGSHYEQYF

size: once
D: .
V: TRBV6-6
J: TRBJ1-1
DNA: TGTGCCAGCAGTTACTCGGGGGTCAACACTGAAGCTTTCTTT
CDR3: CASSYSGVNTEAFF

size: .
D: .
V: TRBV19
J: TRBJ2-7
DNA: TGTGCCAGTAGCCTCCGACAGCGCTCCTACGAGCAGTACTTC
CDR3: CASSLRQRSYEQYF